This T cell receptor beta chain was sequenced in a study of cytomegalovirus exposure and HLA in healthy donors. Overall study: Some 85 million unique TCRs from HLA-typed donors were held in an early data release. Points from the study as a whole: Some V segments, including TRBV6-2 and TRBV6-3, were excluded as indistinguishable.

PCR employed 60 Vbeta and 13 Jbeta primers. Original processing methods: It was a later analysis that counted 79 million or so unique TCR beta chains, of which some 12 million were shared. The repertoire was sequenced with immunoSEQ multiplex PCR; TCRdb's copy has only in-frame clones and lacks some. V and J calls and clone size follow that table, whereas D and trimming were derived from the DNA. The sample yields 160,000 or so clones, 83% seen once. CDR1 is SGHRS and CDR2 is YFSETQ in the germline V gene. Trimming took 3 bases from V and 7 from J; bases not matched to a gene: 4. The CDR3 runs to 13 residues. Details on this clone: Its antigen remains unknown.

This chain joins TRBV5-1 and TRBJ2-1; TRBD2 aligns across 7 bases. This TCR came from a man between 45 and 60 years old in good health and CMV-seropositive. Sequencing was performed on PBMCs. CDR3 sequence (DNA): TGCGCCAGCAGCTACGGGGGGATTAATGAGCAGTTCTTC. Protein product: CASSYGGINEQFF.